The 5 T cell receptor beta chains reported below all come from one sample, sequenced in a study of beta chain features in type 1 diabetes. Study findings and constraints: All four CD4+ subsets from Type 1 diabetes patients carried moderately but significantly shorter TCRB CDR3s.

Their cognate antigens are unknown. Expressed TCRB transcripts got sequenced, as all isolated RNA was reverse transcribed. Some clones are missing from TCRdb's copy, which holds only in-frame ones; the method was immunoSEQ multiplex PCR. The sample yields about 260,000 clones, approximately 20% seen once. Material for sequencing was naive CD4+ T cells from blood. The receptors here all came from a woman between 40 and 50 years old with type 1 diabetes.

This clone was counted a few times. The gene calls are TRBV28 and TRBJ1-2; D remains ambiguous. The CDR3 length is 12 residues. V was pared by 2 bases and J by 8 bases, with 9 bases between. Germline CDR1 and CDR2: MDHEN and SYDVKM. The CDR3 bases are TGTGCCAGCAGTTTACCGACCGGGGGCTACACCTTC. Translated: CASSLPTGGYTF.

This clone was seen only a few times. The chain carries TRBV5-1 and TRBJ1-4; D not resolved. V was cut by 4 bases and J by 8 bases, with 12 bases left in between. CDR3 length equals 13 residues. Germline lookup yields CDR1 SGHRS and CDR2 YFSETQ. CDR3: CASSLEPEEKLFF. The DNA for the CDR3 is TGCGCCAGCAGCCTAGAACCGGAAGAAAAACTGTTTTTT.

The rearrangement links TRBV28 to TRBJ2-1; 11 nucleotides match TRBD2. The trim removed 6 bases at V and 7 bases at J, leaving 11 bases unmatched. This CDR3 is 16 amino acids long. The germline CDR1 and CDR2 sequences are MDHEN and SYDVKM. Written as DNA, the CDR3 is TGTGCCAGCAGAGAACCTACTAGCGGGAGTTATAATGAGCAGTTCTTC. It encodes CASREPTSGSYNEQFF.

The CDR3 loop is CASSPQGAREAFF. CDR3 DNA sequence: TGTGCCAGCAGCCCCCAAGGGGCAAGGGAAGCTTTCTTT. V is TRBV9 and J is TRBJ1-1; weak D call: TRBD1 (5 bases). Between the trimmed V and J ends, which lost 4 bases and 8 bases, there was a span of 15 bases. CDR3 size: 13 residues. CDR1 is SGDLS and CDR2 is YYNGEE in the germline V gene. The variable domain in full, with the rest retrieved from reference TRBV9 and TRBJ1-1, is DSGVTQTPKHLITATGQRVTLRCSPRSGDLSVYWYQQSLDQGLQFLIQYYNGEERAKGNILERFSAQQFPDLHSELNLSSLELGDSALYFCASSPQGAREAFFGQGTRLTVV.

The chain couples TRBV2 to TRBJ1-5; 11 bases line up with TRBD1. The CDR3 sequence is 15 residues long. With 8 bases clipped from V and 2 bases from J, the junction kept 5 bases outside the gene matches. The germline V gene has CDR1 SNHLY and CDR2 FYNNEI. CDR3 amino acids: CASLDRGPGNQPQHF. CDR3 bases: TGTGCCAGCTTGGACAGGGGGCCTGGCAATCAGCCCCAGCATTTT.